A selection of T cell receptor beta chains follows, all from one sample in a study of T cell responses to AZD1222 COVID-19 vaccine. The method was immunoSEQ multiplex PCR; TCRdb's version includes in-frame clones alone and lacks a portion of them. The sample consists of more than 250,000 clones, approximately 95% of them appearing once. The input for sequencing was peripheral blood, taken on day 0 of AZD1222 vaccination. The source is an adult in good health. Both conserved end residues are part of each CDR3. A D gene is named only where the DNA matches it firmly. Rows may omit the clone size; those that give it use once, few, many or a size class.

v_gene	j_gene	d_gene	abundance	CDR3nt	CDR3aa
TRBV7-2	TRBJ1-2	TRBD1	once	TGTGCCAGCAGCTTAGACAGGGGGCAAGGCTATGGCTACACCTTC	CASSLDRGQGYGYTF
TRBV5-4	TRBJ2-1	.	.	TGTGCCAGCAGCCAGGGTGGCCTTATCTACAATGAGCAGTTCTTC	CASSQGGLIYNEQFF
TRBV5-4	TRBJ2-5	TRBD2	.	TGTGCCAGCAGCATGACTAGCGGGGGGGGACAAGAGACCCAGTACTTC	CASSMTSGGGQETQYF
TRBV9	TRBJ2-3	.	.	TGTGCCAGCAGCGGGATCAGGGGAGAGACAGATACGCAGTATTTT	CASSGIRGETDTQYF
TRBV5-1	TRBJ1-1	TRBD1	once	TGCGCCAGCAGCCCAACAGGGGAGGGCACTGAAGCTTTCTTT	CASSPTGEGTEAFF
TRBV18	TRBJ1-2	.	.	TGTGCCAGCTCACCACTTGACACGACCTATGGCTACACCTTC	CASSPLDTTYGYTF
TRBV28	TRBJ1-2	.	few	TGTGCCAGCAGTTCACAGGTCTTCGGGGACTATGGCTACACCTTC	CASSSQVFGDYGYTF
TRBV3-1/TRBV3-2	TRBJ2-5	TRBD2	.	TGTGCCAGCAGGCCCGCAGCGGGGGGCCCTGAGACCCAGTACTTC	CASRPAAGGPETQYF
TRBV7-9	TRBJ1-1	.	.	TGTGCCAGCAGCTTTTCGGGGGTTAACACTGAAGCTTTCTTT	CASSFSGVNTEAFF
TRBV10-3	TRBJ2-1	TRBD1	.	TGTGCCGCCTGGGGGACAGGGGGTTCCAATGAGCAGTTCTTC	CAAWGTGGSNEQFF
TRBV3-1/TRBV3-2	TRBJ1-1	.	once	TGTGCCAGCAGCCACCCCCACTCTGAAGCTTTCTTT	CASSHPHSEAFF
TRBV11-3	TRBJ2-1	TRBD2	.	TGTGCCAGCAGCTTAGGGCTAGCGGGGCCTAAGGATGAGCAGTTCTTC	CASSLGLAGPKDEQFF
TRBV27	TRBJ1-1	.	.	TGTGCCAGCAGTTTGCGGCAGGTTAACACTGAAGCTTTCTTT	CASSLRQVNTEAFF
TRBV6-5	TRBJ2-5	TRBD1	.	TGTGCCAGCATTGCGGACAGGGCCGAAGAGACCCAGTACTTC	CASIADRAEETQYF
TRBV11-3	TRBJ2-3	.	.	TGTGCCAGCAGCTTAGGTAGCGGCAGCACAGATACGCAGTATTTT	CASSLGSGSTDTQYF
TRBV7-3	TRBJ2-1	TRBD2	.	TGTGCCAGCAGCTTAAAGAGCGGGAGGGTTAATGAGCAGTTCTTC	CASSLKSGRVNEQFF
TRBV30	TRBJ2-3	.	.	TGTGCCTGGAGCCCAACTAGCACAGATACGCAGTATTTT	CAWSPTSTDTQYF
TRBV9	TRBJ2-7	.	once	TGTGCCAGCAGCGTAGATGAACAAACCTACGAGCAGTACTTC	CASSVDEQTYEQYF
TRBV20-1	TRBJ1-4	.	.	TGCAGTGCTAGTAATAGGCTAAATGAAAAACTGTTTTTT	CSASNRLNEKLFF
TRBV28	TRBJ1-3	.	.	TGTGCCAGCAGATCCACAGGTCTAGGATCTGGAAACACCATATATTTT	CASRSTGLGSGNTIYF
TRBV10-3	TRBJ1-5	.	.	TGTGCCATCAGTGACGGTTATAGCAATCAGCCCCAGCATTTT	CAISDGYSNQPQHF
TRBV5-1	TRBJ1-2	.	.	TGCGCCAGCAGCTTGGGGGCAGCGAGCGATGGCTACACCTTC	CASSLGAASDGYTF
TRBV7-9	TRBJ2-3	.	once	TGTGCCAGCAGCTTATTGGGGCCAGATACGCAGTATTTT	CASSLLGPDTQYF
TRBV4-2	TRBJ1-1	.	.	TGTGCCAGCAGCCCATCGTGGGGGAACACTGAAGCTTTCTTT	CASSPSWGNTEAFF
TRBV5-1	TRBJ2-1	.	.	TGCGCCAGCAGCCGGTCCAATGAGCAGTTCTTC	CASSRSNEQFF
TRBV9	TRBJ2-1	TRBD2	.	TGTGCCAGCAGCGTAGGGGAGCGGGAGGTCAACAATGAGCAGTTCTTC	CASSVGEREVNNEQFF
TRBV6-1	TRBJ1-5	TRBD1	.	TGTGCCAGCAGTGAAGGGACAGGACTTCGGCCCCAGCATTTT	CASSEGTGLRPQHF
TRBV6-5	TRBJ2-7	TRBD1	once	TGTGCCAGCAGGGTAGGACAGGCCAACTACGAGCAGTACTTC	CASRVGQANYEQYF
TRBV18	TRBJ2-7	.	few	TGTGCCAGCTCAGCGGACTCCTACGAGCAGTACTTC	CASSADSYEQYF
TRBV28	TRBJ1-4	.	.	TGTGCAAGCAGCAGTTTAGGGAGACGGAATGAAAAACTGTTTTTT	CASSSLGRRNEKLFF
TRBV18	TRBJ2-7	TRBD1	.	TGTGCCAGCTCACCGGCCGGACAGGGGAGGTACGAGCAGTACTTC	CASSPAGQGRYEQYF
TRBV7-2	TRBJ2-5	.	.	TGTGCCTCCAGCTTCCTAGGAGAGACCCAGTACTTC	CASSFLGETQYF
TRBV19	TRBJ2-7	.	once	TGTGCCAGTAGTATAGATCCTGTGTCTACGGGGCAGTACTTC	CASSIDPVSTGQYF
TRBV10-3	TRBJ2-7	.	once	TGTGCCATCAGTGAGTCGTTCATGCGGGACTCCTACGAGCAGTACTTC	CAISESFMRDSYEQYF
TRBV4-2	TRBJ1-2	.	.	TGTGCCAGCAGCCAAGGGGTGGCTGGCTACACCTTC	CASSQGVAGYTF
TRBV7-2	TRBJ1-1	.	.	TGTGCCAGCAGCCTAGGGGCAGGTACGAACACTGAAGCTTTCTTT	CASSLGAGTNTEAFF